This T cell receptor beta chain was observed in a study of control samples from healthy donors and cancer patients. V shed 3 bases and J shed 0 bases, with 9 bases lying between them. CDR1 and CDR2 (germline): SGHAT, FQNNGV. This CDR3 region has 14 residues. Only in-frame clones appear in the TCRdb table, and some are missing; sequencing was by immunoSEQ multiplex PCR. The sample contains 60,000 to 75,000 clones, 65% to 90% of which appear only once. The receptor was derived from a man aged 35-49 years in good health. Sequenced sample: blood. The chain links TRBV11-2 to TRBJ2-7, with D possibly matching TRBD2 (5 bases). CDR3 region: CASSFSGSSYEQYF. CDR3 DNA sequence: TGTGCCAGCAGCTTTTCGGGGAGCTCCTACGAGCAGTACTTC.